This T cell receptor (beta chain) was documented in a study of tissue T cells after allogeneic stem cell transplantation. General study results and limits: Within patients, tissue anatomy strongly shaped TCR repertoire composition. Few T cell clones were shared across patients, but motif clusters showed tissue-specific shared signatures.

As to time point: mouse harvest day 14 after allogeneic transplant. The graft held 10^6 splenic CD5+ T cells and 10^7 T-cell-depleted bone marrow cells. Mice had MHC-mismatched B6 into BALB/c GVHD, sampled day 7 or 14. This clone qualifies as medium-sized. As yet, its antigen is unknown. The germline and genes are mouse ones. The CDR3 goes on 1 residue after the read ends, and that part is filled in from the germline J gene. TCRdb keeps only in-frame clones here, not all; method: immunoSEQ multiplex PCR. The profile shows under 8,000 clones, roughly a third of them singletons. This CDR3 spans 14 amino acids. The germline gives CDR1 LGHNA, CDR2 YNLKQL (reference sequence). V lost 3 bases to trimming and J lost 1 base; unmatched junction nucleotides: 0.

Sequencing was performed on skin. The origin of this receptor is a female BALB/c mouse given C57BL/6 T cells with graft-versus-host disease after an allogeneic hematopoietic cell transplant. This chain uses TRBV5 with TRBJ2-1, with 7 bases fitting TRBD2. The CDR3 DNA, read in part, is TGTGCCAGCAGCCACTGGGGGAACTATGCTGAGCAGTTC. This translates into CASSHWGNYAEQF. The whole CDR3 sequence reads CASSHWGNYAEQFF.